This T cell receptor (beta chain) comes out of a study of radiotherapy plus CTLA-4 blockade in lung cancer. Looking at the study overall: Of the patients, roughly 20% showed objective responses and around 29% attained disease control. Study-wide results and caveats: The best prediction of response reportedly came from early blood T cell clone dynamics, with interferon-beta.

Libraries were prepared by immunoSEQ multiplex PCR; TCRdb keeps only in-frame clonotypes and omits some of them. The repertoire holds 90,000 to 100,000 clones, about four fifths seen once, with under 30% in the top ten. Germline assignment: CDR1 LNHDA and CDR2 SQIVND (reference sequence). This CDR3 has 16 residues. V was clipped by 0 bases and J by 7 bases; unmatched bases: 9. As for this clone: Its target is unknown.

This sequence originates from a human donor with non-small cell lung cancer that progressed on radiotherapy plus ipilimumab. The input for sequencing was peripheral blood, taken from a patient treated with radiotherapy plus ipilimumab. The chain uses TRBV19 and TRBJ1-5, with 7 bases matching TRBD1. CDR3 region: CASSIEGTAPTQPQHF. DNA of the CDR3: TGTGCCAGTAGTATAGAAGGGACAGCTCCGACCCAGCCCCAGCATTTT. The complete variable domain, with remaining parts taken from reference TRBV19 and TRBJ1-5, reads DGGITQSPKYLFRKEGQNVTLSCEQNLNHDAMYWYRQDPGQGLRLIYYSQIVNDFQKGDIAEGYSVSREKKESFPLTVTSAQKNPTAFYLCASSIEGTAPTQPQHFGDGTRLSIL.